One and the same sample provided the 9 T cell receptor beta chains below, sequenced in a study of response to subunit inactivated influenza vaccine. TCRdb re-called the RT-PCR reads through MiXCR, storing one row per CDR3 protein. This table holds roughly 630,000 distinct CDR3 sequences, 14% found once. This sample comprised PBMCs from blood, obtained 14 to 15 days before vaccination. Receptors were obtained from a man aged 50-60 years who received an inactivated influenza vaccine.

This clonotype was detected a few times. The J gene is TRBJ1-5, the V gene TRBV6-2 or TRBV6-3, with TRBD1 as a possible D gene (5 bases). This CDR3 contains 14 residues. Trimming stripped 2 bases from V and 6 bases from J, with 11 bases between. From germline, CDR1 is MNHEY and CDR2 SVGEGT. DNA for the CDR3: TGTGCCAGCAGTTACGGGCAGGGCGGTCAGCCCCAGCATTTT. Amino acids: CASSYGQGGQPQHF.

In this sample, this clonotype turned up a few times. The rearrangement links TRBV6-1 to TRBJ1-1; no reliable D call. This CDR3 spans 14 amino acids. V was cut by 2 bases and J by 4 bases, with 11 bases left in between. Germline lookup yields CDR1 MNHNS and CDR2 SASEGT. CDR3 in DNA: TGTGCCAGCAGTGAATGGTACAGCTCCACTGAAGCTTTCTTT. Its protein product is CASSEWYSSTEAFF.

This clonotype appeared many times. The junction differs from germline at one of its ends, possibly a read error. The rearrangement joins TRBV12-3 or TRBV12-4 to TRBJ1-1; 7 bases fit TRBD1. CDR3 size: 13 residues. The CDR3 region has the DNA TGTGCCAGCAGCTTAGGACAGGTCCTGTCAGCTTTCTTT. Amino acids: CASSLGQVLSAFF.

Ten or more counts support this clonotype. The chain employs TRBV12-3 or TRBV12-4 and TRBJ1-5; no reliable D call. The CDR3 contains 14 residues. Trimming removed 7 bases at V and 0 bases at J, with 10 bases between. The CDR3 coding sequence is TGTGCCAGCAAGAGGACGGCTAGCAATCAGCCCCAGCATTTT. Its translation: CASKRTASNQPQHF.

This clonotype was detected only a few times. This chain links TRBV5-6 with TRBJ2-7; D ambiguous. The V gene lost 2 bases and the J gene lost 4 bases, with 7 bases spanning the gap. The CDR3 has 12 amino acids. Germline V gives CDR1 SGHDT, CDR2 YYEEEE. The CDR3 spells CASSFMGYEQYF. The CDR3 nucleotides are TGTGCCAGCAGCTTCATGGGTTACGAGCAGTACTTC. Full variable domain (outside the CDR3, taken from reference TRBV5-6 and TRBJ2-7): DAGVTQSPTHLIKTRGQQVTLRCSPKSGHDTVSWYQQALGQGPQFIFQYYEEEERQRGNFPDRFSGHQFPNYSSELNVNALLLGDSALYLCASSFMGYEQYFGPGTRLTVT.

This clonotype was recorded only once. CDR3 protein: CSAKRGQQSSYEQYF. The DNA for the CDR3 is TGCAGTGCTAAAAGAGGACAGCAGAGCTCCTACGAGCAGTACTTC. The V and J genes are TRBV20-1 and TRBJ2-7; the D gene is possibly TRBD1 (6 bases). V was shortened by 4 bases and J by 0 bases, with 16 bases between the two germline ends. Germline lookup yields CDR1 DFQATT and CDR2 SNEGSKA (reference sequence). This CDR3 contains 15 residues.

This clonotype was seen at least ten times. The V gene is TRBV9, the J gene TRBJ2-1; 9 bases fit TRBD2. The CDR3 totals 14 residues. CDR1 is SGDLS and CDR2 is YYNGEE in the germline V gene. Trimming cost V 0 bases and J 10 bases; bases outside gene matches: 5. The chain's CDR3 is CASSVGGRAGEQFF. CDR3 sequence (DNA): TGTGCCAGCAGCGTAGGCGGGAGGGCGGGGGAGCAGTTCTTC.

This clonotype came up once. J is TRBJ2-1 and V is TRBV28, with 10 positions matching TRBD1. V shed 2 bases and J 5 bases; nucleotides not matched to a gene: 6. Germline V CDR1 and CDR2: MDHEN, SYDVKM. This CDR3 has 16 residues. In nucleotides, the CDR3 is TGTGCCAGCAGTTTACTTGGGACAGGGGATAACAATGAGCAGTTCTTC. Protein sequence: CASSLLGTGDNNEQFF.

Only a few counts were recorded for this clonotype. The chain links TRBV20-1 to TRBJ2-2, with D perhaps assigned TRBD1 or TRBD2 (5 bases each). The CDR3 sequence is 14 residues long. Germline CDR1 is DFQATT and CDR2 is SNEGSKA (reference sequence). V was shortened by 6 bases and J by 4 bases, with 15 bases between the two germline ends. The CDR3 DNA is TGCAGTGCCCTACAACCGGGGCCCACCGGGGAGCTGTTTTTT. Protein sequence: CSALQPGPTGELFF.